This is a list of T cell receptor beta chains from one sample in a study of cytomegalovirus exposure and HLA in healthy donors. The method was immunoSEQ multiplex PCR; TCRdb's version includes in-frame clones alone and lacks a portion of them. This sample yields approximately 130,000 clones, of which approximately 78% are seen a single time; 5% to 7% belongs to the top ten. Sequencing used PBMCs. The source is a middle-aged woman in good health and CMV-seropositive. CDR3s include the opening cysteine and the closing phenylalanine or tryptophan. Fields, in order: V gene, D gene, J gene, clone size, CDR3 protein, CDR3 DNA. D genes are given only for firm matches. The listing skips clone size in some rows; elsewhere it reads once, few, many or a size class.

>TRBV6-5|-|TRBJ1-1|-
CASRSYESTEAFF
TGTGCCAGCAGATCCTACGAGAGCACTGAAGCTTTCTTT
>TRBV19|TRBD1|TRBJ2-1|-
CASGQGSNEQFF
TGTGCCAGCGGACAGGGTAGCAATGAGCAGTTCTTC
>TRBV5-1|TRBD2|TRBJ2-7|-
CASSLGLAGSYEQYF
TGCGCCAGCAGCTTGGGGCTAGCGGGCTCCTACGAGCAGTACTTC
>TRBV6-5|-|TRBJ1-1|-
CASMGGLNTEAFF
TGTGCCAGCATGGGAGGGCTGAACACTGAAGCTTTCTTT
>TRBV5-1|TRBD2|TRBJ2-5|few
CASSLPRLAGGFETQYF
TGCGCCAGCAGCTTGCCACGACTAGCGGGGGGATTTGAGACCCAGTACTTC
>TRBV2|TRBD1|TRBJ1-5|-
CASSELQGGGQPQHF
TGTGCCAGCAGTGAACTTCAGGGGGGCGGTCAGCCCCAGCATTTT
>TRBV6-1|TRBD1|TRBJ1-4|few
CASRRQGSTNEKLFF
TGTGCCAGCAGACGACAGGGTTCAACTAATGAAAAACTGTTTTTT
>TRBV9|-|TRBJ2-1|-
CASSQTPTGSGPIEQFF
TGTGCCAGCAGCCAGACCCCGACAGGTTCCGGGCCCATTGAGCAGTTCTTC
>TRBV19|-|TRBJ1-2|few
CASINRDRNYGYTF
TGTGCCAGTATCAACAGGGATCGTAACTATGGCTACACCTTC
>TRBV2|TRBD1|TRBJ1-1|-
CASSQGQPNTEAFF
TGTGCCAGCAGCCAGGGACAGCCGAACACTGAAGCTTTCTTT
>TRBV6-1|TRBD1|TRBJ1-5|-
CASTWDRGGQPQHF
TGTGCCAGCACCTGGGACAGGGGAGGCCAGCCCCAGCATTTT
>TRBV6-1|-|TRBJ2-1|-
CASDRGGGAGNEQFF
TGTGCCAGCGACAGGGGCGGGGGGGCCGGTAATGAGCAGTTCTTC
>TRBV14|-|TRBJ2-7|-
CASSQISRSTSYEQYF
TGTGCCAGCAGCCAAATATCTAGATCTACCTCCTACGAGCAGTACTTC
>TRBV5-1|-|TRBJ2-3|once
CASAGPSTDTQYF
TGCGCCAGCGCGGGACCTAGCACAGATACGCAGTATTTT
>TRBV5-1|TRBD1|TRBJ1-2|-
CASSLAGTGDYGYTF
TGCGCCAGCAGCTTGGCCGGGACAGGGGACTATGGCTACACCTTC
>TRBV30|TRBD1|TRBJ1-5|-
CAWSVRVGTGGVEPQHF
TGTGCCTGGAGTGTTAGGGTCGGGACAGGGGGCGTTGAGCCCCAGCATTTT